This T cell receptor beta chain is drawn from a study of tumor and adjacent non-tumor tissue in lung cancer. Findings and limits, study-wide: Compared with tumor, normal lung showed significantly lower TCR diversity. Shorter survival was associated with higher TCR diversity in tumors.

The template was RNA from unsorted bulk tissue. Chemotherapy-naive patients with new lung cancer underwent thoracic surgery in China, August–November 2014. A modified ARM-PCR protocol with three rounds of nested PCR amplified TCRbeta. TCRdb used MiXCR to reprocess the multiplex PCR reads, holding one entry per CDR3 protein. This table has about 200,000 distinct CDR3 sequences, about two thirds appearing once. The germline V gene encodes CDR1 DFQATT and CDR2 SNEGSKA (reference sequence). The CDR3 consists of 15 residues. V shed 1 base, J shed 8 bases, and the junction held 8 bases outside the gene matches. This clonotype was picked up a small number of times. Its target is not known. Since a much larger clone is just one base distant, this may be a read error.

The receptor was derived from a man in his sixties with non-small cell lung cancer. Source material: lung tumor tissue. The genes are TRBV20-1 and TRBJ2-1, with 10 bases fitting TRBD2. Here the CDR3 reads CSARGGLALYHEQFF. In DNA, the CDR3 is TGCAGTGCTAGAGGGGGACTAGCGTTATACCATGAGCAGTTCTTC.